This TCR beta chain comes out of a study of blood T cell repertoires in COVID-19. Study details: From T cells, B-cell-depleted T cells, or PBMCs came the material, which was cDNA or gDNA.

Everyone who took part was about 18 to 89 years old, and they came from about two dozen US areas. Self-reported history from a screening survey and questionnaire set each donor's cohort. Two negative PCRs, clearance, or symptom resolution had been documented for recovered Cohort 3 donors. J was trimmed by 5 bases and V by 5 bases; bases with no gene match: 8. The V gene's germline CDR1 is SGHNT and CDR2 YYREEE (reference sequence). This CDR3 spans 14 amino acids. This clone is a singleton in its sample. Generated by immunoSEQ multiplex PCR, the TCRdb table keeps only in-frame clones and is missing some. The repertoire consists of about 120,000 clones, with roughly 84% occurring once and the leading ten covering roughly 3.5%.

This sequence originates from a woman under 40 who had recovered from COVID-19. The chain is built from TRBV5-4 and TRBJ2-5, with 8 positions matching TRBD1. The specimen was PBMCs or T cells enriched from blood (not recorded which). CDR3 in DNA: TGTGCCAGCAGTTCAGGGGGCACGGTTGAGACCCAGTACTTC. As protein: CASSSGGTVETQYF.